The TCR beta chain described here comes from a study of T cell responses to AZD1222 COVID-19 vaccine. CDR3 length equals 13 residues. The germline CDR1 and CDR2 sequences are SGDLS and YYNGEE. V trimming: 7 bases; J trimming: 3 bases; junction bases outside the gene matches: 5. TCRdb's copy holds only in-frame clones and misses some; the assay was immunoSEQ multiplex PCR. The sample lists approximately 140,000 clones, about 90% occurring once. The sequence derives from an adult in good health. The chain uses TRBV9 and TRBJ2-7; 9 bases match TRBD2. The sample here was peripheral blood, taken on day 0 of AZD1222 vaccination. The CDR3 reads CASSRGGSYEQYF. The DNA of the CDR3 is TGTGCCAGCTCGCGGGGGGGCAGCTACGAGCAGTACTTC.